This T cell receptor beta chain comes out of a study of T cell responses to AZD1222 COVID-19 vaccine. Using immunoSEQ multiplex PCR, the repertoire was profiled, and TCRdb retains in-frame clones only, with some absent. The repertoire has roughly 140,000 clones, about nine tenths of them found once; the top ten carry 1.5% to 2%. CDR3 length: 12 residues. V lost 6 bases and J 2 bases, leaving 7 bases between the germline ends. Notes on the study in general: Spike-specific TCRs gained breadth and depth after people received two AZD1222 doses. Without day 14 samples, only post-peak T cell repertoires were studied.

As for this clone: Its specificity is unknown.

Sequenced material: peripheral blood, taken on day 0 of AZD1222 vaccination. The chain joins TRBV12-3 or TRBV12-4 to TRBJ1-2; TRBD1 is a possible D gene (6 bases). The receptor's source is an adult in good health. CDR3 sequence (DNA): TGTGCCAGCAGCGGACAGAACTATGGCTACACCTTC. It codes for CASSGQNYGYTF.